The entry below describes one T cell receptor beta chain. This clonotype was observed a handful of times. Its antigen is currently not known. Base qualities are not recorded, but no much larger clone differs from it by a single base. TCR cDNA was synthesized by 5'RACE template switching, through which a universal primer site and unique molecular identifiers were introduced. cDNA synthesis was primed from both the TCR alpha and TCR beta constant segments. Libraries were amplified in two PCR steps, with sample barcodes and sequencing adapters added in the second step. Libraries were sequenced on Illumina HiSeq 2500 (2x100 bp) or NovaSeq (2x150 bp). The authors' analysis ran thus. Reads were demultiplexed and collapsed into UMI consensus sequences with MIGEC, and V(D)J alignment was performed with MiXCR. Using edgeR on replicate PBMC samples, clonotypes were called vaccine-responding if FDR was below 0.01 and the log2 fold change was above 5 up to day 15. Bulk clonotypes were assigned CD4 or CD8 identity according to which sequenced CD4 or CD8 repertoire held them at higher abundance. TCRdb trimmed the raw reads at Q25, called clones with MiXCR and kept productive beta chains. CDR3 protein duplicates are merged, each entry listing the most common genes and DNA. The V and J calls here are based on TCRdb, not the publication. The sample records hundreds of thousands of distinct CDR3 sequences, 19% of which are singletons. The ten largest clones take up approximately 14% of the sample.

The entry originates in a study of T cells after yellow fever vaccination (dated 2019 in TCRdb). With regard to the full study: The SMART-Seq v4 Ultra Low Input RNA kit was used to prepare libraries from fractions with low cell numbers. To track T-cell clones before and after primary and booster YFV17D yellow fever vaccination, bulk TCR alpha and beta repertoires were sequenced longitudinally. The cohort comprised two healthy male donors, one aged 18 to 30 and one aged 30 to 39 years. Blood was collected at multiple timepoints before and after primary and secondary immunization, and bulk PBMC replicates and cell subsets were isolated. Overall results and qualifications from the work: Compared with the primary T-cell response, the secondary T-cell response was weaker but faster, peaking on day 5 rather than day 15. Most clones expanded after primary vaccination (approximately 95% of CD4 and around 89% of CD8) were re-detected after the booster, suggesting that broad memory maintenance occurred. A small fraction of clonotypes appeared in both the CD4 and CD8 compartments, likely as a result of convergent recombination. FACS-sorted repertoires could contain abundant contaminating clonotypes from the bulk population, so computational filtering was required. The study included only two donors, which limits how far the findings can be generalized.

The treatment or condition label for this specimen denotes: live attenuated yellow fever vaccine strain. Two biological replicates of bulk PBMCs were collected at each blood-draw timepoint. PBMCs were isolated from peripheral blood using a standard Ficoll-Paque protocol. RNA was extracted with TriZol from bulk PBMCs, CD4 and CD8 fractions, and dextramer-positive and dextramer-negative fractions. This TCR derives from a young man who received the YFV17D yellow fever vaccine. The sequencing here drew on PBMCs, taken 15 days after the yellow fever booster vaccination.

The nucleotide sequence reads TGTGCCAGCCGTGGTAGTGGCGTATTCTACGAGCAGTACTTC. It codes for CASRGSGVFYEQYF. The rearrangement combines TRBV6-2 or TRBV6-3 with TRBJ2-7, with the D gene too uncertain to name. The germline V gene supplies CDR1 MNHEY and CDR2 SVGEGT. The CDR3 sequence holds 14 residues, the cysteine and phenylalanine included. Only the CDR3 portion is preserved as DNA: 42 bases, with reading frame beginning at the first base. V is pared back by 8 bases and J by 3 bases, with 17 bases lying between the germline termini.